Listed below are T cell receptor beta chains from one sample, sequenced in a study of blood T cell repertoires in COVID-19. Using immunoSEQ multiplex PCR, the repertoire was profiled, and TCRdb retains in-frame clones only, with some absent. The table includes 250,000 to 300,000 clones, nearly 90% detected once. Sequencing was performed on peripheral blood. These receptors were taken from a woman aged 60-70 years with COVID-19, enrolled during active disease. CDR3s include the opening cysteine and the closing phenylalanine or tryptophan. A D gene is named only where the DNA matches it firmly. Some rows mark clone size as missing; the rest say once, few, many or name a class of expanded clone.

v_gene,j_gene,d_gene,abundance,CDR3nt,CDR3aa
TRBV4-3,TRBJ1-3,.,.,TGCGCCAGCAGCCGGGCTGCTGGAAACACCATATATTTT,CASSRAAGNTIYF
TRBV9,TRBJ2-1,TRBD2,.,TGTGCCAGCAGCGTAGCTCCCGGACCCCCGGGCGGGGGGGAGCAGTTCTTC,CASSVAPGPPGGGEQFF
TRBV6-5,TRBJ2-7,.,.,TGTGCCAGCAGTTCGAGCTCCTACGAGCAGTACTTC,CASSSSSYEQYF
TRBV11-2,TRBJ1-2,.,.,TGTGCCAGCAGCTTTTGGGGAGAAGGCTACACCTTC,CASSFWGEGYTF
TRBV6-1,TRBJ1-1,TRBD1,.,TGTGCCAGCAGTGGAATTGGACAGGGGAAGGACACTGAAGCTTTCTTT,CASSGIGQGKDTEAFF
TRBV2,TRBJ2-1,.,.,TGTGCCAGTAGCTCCTACAATGAGCAGTTCTTC,CASSSYNEQFF
TRBV19,TRBJ1-1,TRBD1,.,TGTGCCAGTAGTTTTACAGGGGGAAGCACTGAAGCTTTCTTT,CASSFTGGSTEAFF
TRBV6-1,TRBJ1-1,TRBD1,.,TGTGCCAGCAGTGAAGCGCTAGAGGGGGCCACTGAAGCTTTCTTT,CASSEALEGATEAFF
TRBV19,TRBJ2-7,.,once,TGTGCCAGTAGTATAGATCTTGGCCACGAGCAGTACTTC,CASSIDLGHEQYF
TRBV12-3/TRBV12-4,TRBJ1-1,.,once,TGTGCCAGCCGCCCCTGGGGGGGCACTGAAGCTTTCTTT,CASRPWGGTEAFF
TRBV6-5,TRBJ1-1,.,.,TGTGCCAGCACCAAGGTTAGCCGGGGCACTGAAGCTTTCTTT,CASTKVSRGTEAFF
TRBV7-2,TRBJ1-1,.,.,TGTGCCAGCAGCCGGGAGGGGACTGAAGCTTTCTTT,CASSREGTEAFF
TRBV7-2,TRBJ1-6,.,.,TGTGCCAGCAGCGACCCAGGAAATTCACCCCTCCACTTT,CASSDPGNSPLHF
TRBV18,TRBJ1-2,.,.,TGTGCCAGCTCATTCAATTTACAGGTTGCCTCCTATGGCTACACCTTC,CASSFNLQVASYGYTF
TRBV7-2,TRBJ1-1,.,.,TGTGCCAGCAGCTTAGGGGGGGTAAACACTGAAGCTTTCTTT,CASSLGGVNTEAFF
TRBV4-3,TRBJ1-1,TRBD1,.,TGCGCCAGCAGCCAAGTTCCCGGACAGGCTGAAGCTTTCTTT,CASSQVPGQAEAFF
TRBV5-4,TRBJ1-2,TRBD1,.,TGTGCCAGCAGCTGGGCCGGACAGGGGGCTTCTGGCTACACCTTC,CASSWAGQGASGYTF
TRBV2,TRBJ1-5,.,.,TGTGCCAGCAGTGTCGCAGGGGTCGCCAGCAATCAGCCCCAGCATTTT,CASSVAGVASNQPQHF
TRBV3-1/TRBV3-2,TRBJ2-7,.,.,TGTGCCAGCAGCCAATATATAGAGAGCTCCTACGAGCAGTACTTC,CASSQYIESSYEQYF
TRBV9,TRBJ2-3,.,.,TGTGCCAGCCTTGCAGACAACACAGATACGCAGTATTTT,CASLADNTDTQYF
TRBV5-4,TRBJ1-2,TRBD1,few,TGTGCCAGCAGCTCTAACAGGGGGGAGGACTATGGCTACACCTTC,CASSSNRGEDYGYTF
TRBV12-3/TRBV12-4,TRBJ2-5,.,.,TGTGCCAGCAGCCCTTTTCGGTGGGAGACCCAGTACTTC,CASSPFRWETQYF
TRBV5-1,TRBJ1-2,TRBD1,.,TGCGCCAGCAGCTTGGACCCGACAGGGGAACGAGGCTACACCTTC,CASSLDPTGERGYTF
TRBV27,TRBJ1-2,.,.,TGTGCCAGCAGTCTTTACCCCGGGAGCTCCGATGGCTACACCTTC,CASSLYPGSSDGYTF
TRBV18,TRBJ1-2,.,.,TGTGCCAGCTCACCGTCGACTGGCGGCTATGGCTACACCTTC,CASSPSTGGYGYTF
TRBV20-1,TRBJ2-7,.,.,TGCAGTGCTCCGGGCGCGGGCGAGCAGTACTTC,CSAPGAGEQYF
TRBV3-1/TRBV3-2,TRBJ1-2,.,.,TGTGCCAGCCGGGTACAAGGGAGCTATGGCTACACCTTC,CASRVQGSYGYTF
TRBV4-3,TRBJ2-2,.,.,TGCGCCAGCAGCCAAGCCCGGGGGACCGGGGAGCTGTTTTTT,CASSQARGTGELFF
TRBV27,TRBJ1-2,.,.,TGTGCCAGCAGTTTATTAGCAGGGTTTAATCCCTATGGCTACACCTTC,CASSLLAGFNPYGYTF
TRBV6-2/TRBV6-3,TRBJ1-1,.,once,TGTGCCAGCAGTTACCCGCGGGGTTCGTTGAACACTGAAGCTTTCTTT,CASSYPRGSLNTEAFF
TRBV19,TRBJ1-1,.,.,TGTGCCAGTAGTATCGGGATTGTGAACACTGAAGCTTTCTTT,CASSIGIVNTEAFF
TRBV5-1,TRBJ2-1,.,.,TGCGCCAGCAGCTTGGCTGTTAACAATGAGCAGTTCTTC,CASSLAVNNEQFF
TRBV18,TRBJ2-2,TRBD2,.,TGTGCCAGCTCACCACCGACTAGCGCCAACACCGGGGAGCTGTTTTTT,CASSPPTSANTGELFF
TRBV5-8,TRBJ1-1,.,.,TGTGCCAGCAGCTTGGTCAGGGGGAACACTGAAGCTTTCTTT,CASSLVRGNTEAFF
TRBV27,TRBJ1-6,TRBD1,.,TGTGCCAGCAGTAAACAGGGGATGAGGGGTTCACCCCTCCACTTT,CASSKQGMRGSPLHF